Presented here are 20 T cell receptor beta chains from one specimen sequenced in a study of cytomegalovirus exposure and HLA in healthy donors. The PCR was carried out with 60 Vbeta primers and 13 Jbeta primers. TCRdb's copy holds only in-frame clones and misses some; the assay was immunoSEQ multiplex PCR. The sample lists around 190,000 clones, roughly a tenth occurring once. Sequenced sample: PBMCs. Every receptor here comes from a woman aged 25 to 45 in good health and CMV-seropositive.

The sample holds a few counts of this clone. V and J are TRBV6-5 and TRBJ2-5; 8 positions match TRBD2. The CDR3 extends over 15 amino acids. Trimming took 6 bases from V and 2 from J; bases not matched to a gene: 8. Germline CDR1 MNHEY, CDR2 SVGAGI. For the CDR3, the DNA is TGTGCCAGCAGGGGGCTAGCGGGCCAACAAGAGACCCAGTACTTC. Amino acid sequence: CASRGLAGQQETQYF.

V usage is TRBV21-1 and J usage is TRBJ1-4; the table's D call, TRBD1, has no DNA check behind it. TRBV21-1 is a documented pseudogene. This CDR3 contains 16 residues. The CDR3 sequence: CASSGRDSPAVEKLFF. Here the CDR3 DNA reads TGTGCCAGCAGCGGCCGGGACAGCCCGGCAGTCGAAAAACTGTTTTTT.

There are a few counts of this clone. The gene calls are TRBV7-9 and TRBJ2-7; 11 bases align to TRBD1. Germline V lookup: CDR1 SEHNR, CDR2 FQNEAQ (reference sequence). This CDR3 spans 14 amino acids. The V and J ends lost 7 bases and 4 bases, in that order; junction bases with no gene match: 6. The CDR3 sequence is CASTPWDRGYEQYF. The CDR3 DNA reads TGTGCCAGCACCCCTTGGGACAGGGGGTACGAGCAGTACTTC.

There are a few counts of this clone. This chain uses TRBV7-6 with TRBJ1-3; TRBD1 matches at 8 bases. The length of the CDR3 is 18 residues. Per the germline V gene, CDR1 is SGHVS and CDR2 is FNYEAQ. The V and J ends lost 1 base and 4 bases, in that order; junction bases with no gene match: 12. CDR3 coding DNA: TGTGCCAGCAGCTTAGTTGGAGACAGGGGAGCGCGAGGAAACACCATATATTTT. Translated, it gives CASSLVGDRGARGNTIYF.

This clone appeared a few times. V usage is TRBV10-3 and J usage is TRBJ2-1; TRBD2 matches 10 bases. Trimming cost V 3 bases and J 1 base; bases outside gene matches: 6. The CDR3 has 17 amino acids. Germline CDR1 reads ENHRY; CDR2 reads SYGVKD. CDR3 in amino acids: CAISDSSGSVSYNEQFF. In nucleotides, the CDR3 is TGTGCCATCAGTGATTCTAGCGGGAGCGTGTCCTACAATGAGCAGTTCTTC.

The table lists this clone with a few counts. The chain is built from TRBV6-5 and TRBJ2-5; possibly TRBD1 for D (5 bases). This CDR3 has 14 residues. The V end was cut by 4 bases, the J end by 5 bases, with 14 bases between. CDR1 is MNHEY and CDR2 is SVGAGI in the germline V gene. CDR3 sequence reads: CASSFSGMRETQYF. In DNA form, the CDR3 reads TGTGCCAGCAGTTTTTCAGGGATGAGGGAGACCCAGTACTTC.

This clone was counted only a few times. The chain recombines TRBV19 with TRBJ2-7; tentatively, D is TRBD1 (6 bases). Trimming took 3 bases from V and 5 from J, leaving 17 bases between them. Germline lookup yields CDR1 LNHDA and CDR2 SQIVND (reference sequence). CDR3 length equals 15 residues. The CDR3 coding sequence is TGTGCCAGTAGTATCCGGTCCAGGGGAATCAACGAGCAGTACTTC. Its protein is CASSIRSRGINEQYF.

This clone was picked up a small number of times. The chain links TRBV9 to TRBJ2-3; D possibly corresponds to TRBD2 (5 bases). The CDR3 length is 15 residues. Trimming took off 4 bases at V and 5 bases at J, with 17 bases between the two ends. Per germline, CDR1 SGDLS and CDR2 YYNGEE. For the CDR3, the DNA is TGTGCCAGCAGCTCAAGCCCCACCCGGGGAGATACGCAGTATTTT. This sequence encodes CASSSSPTRGDTQYF.

The chain has TRBV29-1 and TRBJ1-1, with a weak D call TRBD1 (5 bases). The CDR3 consists of 17 residues. Germline V gene data show CDR1 as SQVTM and CDR2 as ANQGSEA. With 0 bases removed from V and 5 bases from J, the gap between germline ends came to 22 bases. In DNA, the CDR3 is TGCAGCGTTGAAGAAGGCCCTACAGGTTTATGGAATACTGAAGCTTTCTTT. This sequence encodes CSVEEGPTGLWNTEAFF.

The table lists this clone with a few counts. This chain connects TRBV5-5 to TRBJ2-3, with unresolved D. The germline gives CDR1 SGHKS, CDR2 YYEKEE (reference sequence). There are 12 residues in the CDR3. Trimming cost V 2 bases and J 2 bases, with 3 bases left between them. CDR3 sequence: CASSFSTDTQYF. The CDR3 nucleotides read TGTGCCAGCAGCTTCTCCACAGATACGCAGTATTTT.

The chain combines TRBV5-1 with TRBJ2-3; 7 nucleotides match TRBD2. The V segment lost 3 bases and the J segment 0 bases; nucleotides outside the gene matches: 10. The length of the CDR3 is 17 residues. Germline V CDR1 and CDR2: SGHRS, YFSETQ. This CDR3 is CASSYRGVSGSTDTQYF. In nucleotides, the CDR3 is TGCGCCAGCAGCTATCGGGGGGTGAGCGGTAGCACAGATACGCAGTATTTT.

The chain uses TRBV30 and TRBJ2-1; 9 bases line up with TRBD2. CDR3 size: 18 residues. Trimming at V came to 1 base and at J to 0 bases, leaving 10 bases not matched to a gene. Germline V lookup: CDR1 GTSNPN, CDR2 SVGIG (reference sequence). The CDR3, as DNA: TGTGCCTGGAGTGGTGGTGTACTAGCGGGTAGCTCCTACAATGAGCAGTTCTTC. Translated, it gives CAWSGGVLAGSSYNEQFF.

V is TRBV2 and J is TRBJ2-6; the D gene is possibly TRBD1 (5 bases). The V gene's germline CDR1 is SNHLY and CDR2 FYNNEI. This CDR3 region has 15 residues. V was shortened by 5 bases and J by 0 bases, with 8 bases between the two germline ends. The CDR3 DNA reads TGTGCCAGCAGTAGACAGCACTCTGGGGCCAACGTCCTGACTTTC. Its translation: CASSRQHSGANVLTF.

This clone has a handful of counts. V gene TRBV6-1 combines with J gene TRBJ2-1; D gene unclear. This CDR3 contains 16 residues. The germline V gene encodes CDR1 MNHNS and CDR2 SASEGT. The V and J ends lost 2 bases and 0 bases respectively, with 11 bases between them. As DNA, the CDR3 is TGTGCCAGCAGTGAATTGCCATCCGGCTCCTACAATGAGCAGTTCTTC. Its protein product is CASSELPSGSYNEQFF.

The chain couples TRBV7-8 to TRBJ2-5, with 9 positions matching TRBD1. The CDR3 runs to 17 residues. The ends lost 1 base at V and 3 bases at J; junction bases unmatched: 9. CDR1 SGHVS and CDR2 FQNEAQ come from the germline V gene. CDR3 region: CASSLGGQGISEETQYF. Here the CDR3 DNA reads TGTGCCAGCAGCTTAGGGGGACAGGGAATCAGCGAAGAGACCCAGTACTTC.

The chain couples TRBV6-1 to TRBJ1-1; D uncertain. The CDR3 sequence is 14 residues long. V was trimmed by 6 bases and J by 3 bases, leaving 14 bases between them. Germline loops: CDR1 MNHNS, CDR2 SASEGT. The CDR3 region is CASSLGRQHTEAFF. In DNA form, the CDR3 reads TGTGCCAGCAGCCTAGGCCGGCAGCACACTGAAGCTTTCTTT.

This sequence joins TRBV6-6 and TRBJ1-4; TRBD1 aligns across 11 bases. This CDR3 spans 14 amino acids. Germline CDR1 and CDR2: MNHNY and SVGAGI (reference sequence). V gave up 5 bases and J gave up 11 bases; unmatched junction bases: 7. The DNA for the CDR3 is TGTGCCAGCAGTCCAACGGGACAGGGGGGTAAACTGTTTTTT. As protein: CASSPTGQGGKLFF.

This chain connects TRBV5-1 to TRBJ2-3; weak D call: TRBD1 (6 bases). From germline, CDR1 is SGHRS and CDR2 YFSETQ. The CDR3 covers 16 residues. Trimming removed 2 bases from V and 1 base from J, with 14 bases in between. CDR3 sequence (DNA): TGCGCCAGCAGCTTAAGACCGACAGGTGGCACAGATACGCAGTATTTT. It yields the protein CASSLRPTGGTDTQYF.

The chain joins TRBV15 to TRBJ1-3; possible D gene TRBD1, 5 bases. The V gene lost 7 bases and the J gene lost 0 bases, with 13 bases spanning the gap. The CDR3 is made up of 15 amino acids. Germline V gene data show CDR1 as LNHNV and CDR2 as YYDKDF (reference sequence). In DNA form, the CDR3 reads TGTGCCACCACCCTGAACAGGAACTCTGGAAACACCATATATTTT. Translating it yields CATTLNRNSGNTIYF.

V gene TRBV7-8 combines with J gene TRBJ1-1; maybe TRBD1 (6 bases). The length of the CDR3 is 15 residues. V shed 5 bases and J shed 4 bases, with 17 bases lying between them. Germline assignment: CDR1 SGHVS and CDR2 FQNEAQ. CDR3 loop: CASSLTDSRPTEAFF. The CDR3 DNA reads TGTGCCAGCAGCCTTACGGACAGCCGACCCACTGAAGCTTTCTTT. Drawing the rest from reference TRBV7-8 and TRBJ1-1, the complete variable domain is GAGVSQSPRYKVAKRGQDVALRCDPISGHVSLFWYQQALGQGPEFLTYFQNEAQLDKSGLPSDRFFAERPEGSVSTLKIQRTQQEDSAVYLCASSLTDSRPTEAFFGQGTRLTVV.